This TCR beta chain came from a study of T cells in Graves' hyperthyroidism and ophthalmopathy. Amplified TCR beta CDR3 regions derived from RNA transcripts. The study used the HTBI primer set for a first-round RT-PCR of the TCR CDR3. MiXCR was run by TCRdb on the multiplex PCR reads, yielding one entry per CDR3 protein. This table has a few hundred thousand distinct CDR3 sequences, around a fifth appearing once. In regard to this clonotype: One base away lies a much larger clone, so this may be a sequencing read error.

The sample consisted of blood. The sequence was obtained from a woman in her 70s with Graves' ophthalmopathy.

CDR3 protein: CASSDHGTSGSDSYEQYF. The DNA for the CDR3 is TGTGCCAGCAGTGATCATGGGACTAGCGGGAGCGACTCCTACGAGCAGTACTTC. The rearrangement links TRBV28 to TRBJ2-7; 14 nucleotides align to TRBD2. This CDR3 is built from 18 residues. The V segment lost 5 bases and the J segment 0 bases; nucleotides outside the gene matches: 9. Germline V CDR1 and CDR2: MDHEN, SYDVKM. The complete variable domain, with remaining parts taken from reference TRBV28 and TRBJ2-7, reads DVKVTQSSRYLVKRTGEKVFLECVQDMDHENMFWYRQDPGLGLRLIYFSYDVKMKEKGDIPEGYSVSREKKERFSLILESASTNQTSMYLCASSDHGTSGSDSYEQYFGPGTRLTVT.